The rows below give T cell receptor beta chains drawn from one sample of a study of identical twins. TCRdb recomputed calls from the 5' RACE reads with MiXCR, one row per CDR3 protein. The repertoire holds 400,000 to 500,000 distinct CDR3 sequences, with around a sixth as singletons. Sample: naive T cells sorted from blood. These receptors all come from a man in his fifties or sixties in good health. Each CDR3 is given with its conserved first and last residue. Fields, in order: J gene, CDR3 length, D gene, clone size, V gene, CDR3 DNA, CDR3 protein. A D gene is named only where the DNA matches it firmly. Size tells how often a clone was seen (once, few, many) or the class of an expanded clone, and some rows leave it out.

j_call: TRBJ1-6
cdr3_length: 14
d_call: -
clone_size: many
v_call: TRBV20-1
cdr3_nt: TGCAGTGCTAGACGACAGGACTTTAATTCACCCCTCCACTTT
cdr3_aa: CSARRQDFNSPLHF

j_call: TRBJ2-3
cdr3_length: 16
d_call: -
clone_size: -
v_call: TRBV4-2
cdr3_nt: TGTGCCAGCAGCCAAAAGGTGTCCGTCTTCGCAGATACGCAGTATTTT
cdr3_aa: CASSQKVSVFADTQYF

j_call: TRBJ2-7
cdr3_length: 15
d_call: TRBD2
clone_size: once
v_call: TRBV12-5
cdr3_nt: TGTGCTAGTGGTTTGGCCGGGACTAGAATCTCCGAGCAGTACTTC
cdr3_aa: CASGLAGTRISEQYF

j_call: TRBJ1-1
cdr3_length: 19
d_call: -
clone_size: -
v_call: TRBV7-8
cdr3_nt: TGTGCCAGCAGCTTCACGCGGGGGGCCTTCTGGGCGGGGAACACTGAAGCTTTCTTT
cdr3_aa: CASSFTRGAFWAGNTEAFF

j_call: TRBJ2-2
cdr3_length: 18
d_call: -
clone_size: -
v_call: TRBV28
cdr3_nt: TGTGCCAGCAGTTTATCCCTAGGTGGGCAGCCGAACACCGGGGAGCTGTTTTTT
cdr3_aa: CASSLSLGGQPNTGELFF

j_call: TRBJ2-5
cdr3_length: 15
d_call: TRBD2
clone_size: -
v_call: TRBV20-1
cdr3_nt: TGCAGTGCTAGGAGGGGGGCTAGCGGGCAAGAGACCCAGTACTTC
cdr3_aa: CSARRGASGQETQYF

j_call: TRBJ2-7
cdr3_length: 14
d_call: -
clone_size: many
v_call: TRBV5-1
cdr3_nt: TGCGCCAGCAGCTTCTTGACAAGCTCCTACGAGCAGTACTTC
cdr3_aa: CASSFLTSSYEQYF

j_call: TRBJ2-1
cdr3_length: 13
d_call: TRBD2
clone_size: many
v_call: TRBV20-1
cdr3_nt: TGCAGCGCACGGACTAGCGGCTACAATGAGCAGTTCTTC
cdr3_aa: CSARTSGYNEQFF

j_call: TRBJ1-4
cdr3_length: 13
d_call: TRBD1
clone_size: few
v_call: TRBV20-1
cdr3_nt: TGCAGTGCCAGGGACAGCAAGAATGAAAAACTGTTTTTT
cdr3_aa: CSARDSKNEKLFF

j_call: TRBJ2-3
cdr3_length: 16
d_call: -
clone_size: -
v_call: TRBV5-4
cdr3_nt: TGTGCCAGCAGCTTGGCCAGAGGGGGAAGCACAGATACGCAGTATTTT
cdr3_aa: CASSLARGGSTDTQYF

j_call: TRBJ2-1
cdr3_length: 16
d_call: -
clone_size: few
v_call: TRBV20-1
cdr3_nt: TGCAGTGCTAGAGATTTTTCCGGGAGCTCCTACAATGAGCAGTTCTTC
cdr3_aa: CSARDFSGSSYNEQFF

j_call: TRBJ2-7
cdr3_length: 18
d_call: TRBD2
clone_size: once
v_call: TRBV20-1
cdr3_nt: TGCAGTGCTACCGAACTGGCTAGCGGGAGACTCAACTCCTACGAGCAGTACTTC
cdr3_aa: CSATELASGRLNSYEQYF

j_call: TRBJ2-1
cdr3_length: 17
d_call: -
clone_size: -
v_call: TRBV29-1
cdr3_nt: TGCAGCGTTGAGGGGAAAAGTTTTTTTAGCTCCTACAATGAGCAGTTCTTC
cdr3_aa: CSVEGKSFFSSYNEQFF

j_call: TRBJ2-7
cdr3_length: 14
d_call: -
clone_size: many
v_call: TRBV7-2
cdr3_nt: TGTGCCAGCAGCCCGACGAACAGGGTTTACGAGCAGTACTTC
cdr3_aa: CASSPTNRVYEQYF

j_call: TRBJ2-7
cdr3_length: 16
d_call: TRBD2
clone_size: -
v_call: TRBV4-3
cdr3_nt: TGCGCCAGCAGCCAAGATCGACTAGCGGGCGCCTACGAGCAGTACTTC
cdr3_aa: CASSQDRLAGAYEQYF

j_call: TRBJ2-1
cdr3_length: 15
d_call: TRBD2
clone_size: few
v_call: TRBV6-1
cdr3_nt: TGTGCCAGCAGGACTAGCGGGGGGGCATTAAATGAGCAGTTCTTC
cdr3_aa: CASRTSGGALNEQFF

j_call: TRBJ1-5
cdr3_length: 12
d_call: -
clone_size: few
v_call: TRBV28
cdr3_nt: TGTGCCAGTCGAGGGGTCCATCAGCCCCAGCATTTT
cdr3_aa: CASRGVHQPQHF

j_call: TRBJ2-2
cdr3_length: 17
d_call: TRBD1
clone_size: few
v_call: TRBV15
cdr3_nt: TGTGCCACCAGCGCGGACAGGGGCGATTCGAACACCGGGGAGCTGTTTTTT
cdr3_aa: CATSADRGDSNTGELFF

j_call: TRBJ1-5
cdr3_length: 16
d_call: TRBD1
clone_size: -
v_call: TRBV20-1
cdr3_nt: TGCAGTGCCACTTTCGACAGGGCAGATAGCAATCAGCCCCAGCATTTT
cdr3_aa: CSATFDRADSNQPQHF

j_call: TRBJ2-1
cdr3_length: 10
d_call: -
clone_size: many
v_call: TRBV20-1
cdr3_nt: TGCAGTGCTTTCAACAATGAGCAGTTCTTC
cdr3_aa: CSAFNNEQFF

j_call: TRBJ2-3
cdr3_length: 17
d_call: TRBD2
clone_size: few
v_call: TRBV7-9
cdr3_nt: TGTGCCAGCTCCCTAGGGCTAGCGGGGGCAAGCACAGATACGCAGTATTTT
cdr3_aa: CASSLGLAGASTDTQYF

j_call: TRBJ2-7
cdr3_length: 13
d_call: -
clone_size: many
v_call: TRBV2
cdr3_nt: TGTGCCATCCGGCGGGGTGTAAGTGGGGAGCAGTACTTC
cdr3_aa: CAIRRGVSGEQYF

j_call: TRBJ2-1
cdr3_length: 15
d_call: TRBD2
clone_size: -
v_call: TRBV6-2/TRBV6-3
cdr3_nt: TGTGCCAGCAATAGTGGCGGGAGGGCCTACAATGAGCAGTTCTTC
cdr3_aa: CASNSGGRAYNEQFF

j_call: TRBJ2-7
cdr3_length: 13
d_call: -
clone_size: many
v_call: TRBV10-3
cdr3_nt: TGTGCCATCAGTGGGACTTCGGCGGACGAGCAGTACTTC
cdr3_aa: CAISGTSADEQYF

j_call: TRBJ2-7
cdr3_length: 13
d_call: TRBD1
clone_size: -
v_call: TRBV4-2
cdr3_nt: TGTGCCAGCAGCCAAGATTGGGGGACAGGTGAAAACTTC
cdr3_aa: CASSQDWGTGENF

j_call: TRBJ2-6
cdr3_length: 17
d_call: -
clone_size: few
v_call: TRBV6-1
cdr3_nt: TGTGCCAGCAGTGAATCCTTCGTATACTCTGGGGCCAACGTCCTGACTTTC
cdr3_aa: CASSESFVYSGANVLTF

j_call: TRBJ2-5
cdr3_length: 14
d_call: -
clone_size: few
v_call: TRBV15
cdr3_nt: TGTGCCACCAGCGTGGATCCCCGCAGGCCGACCCAGTACTTC
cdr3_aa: CATSVDPRRPTQYF

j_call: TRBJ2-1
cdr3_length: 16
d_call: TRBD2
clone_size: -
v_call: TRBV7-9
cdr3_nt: TGTGCCAGCAGCTTAGGGGCGGGACTAGCGGGTAATGAGCAGTTCTTC
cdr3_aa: CASSLGAGLAGNEQFF

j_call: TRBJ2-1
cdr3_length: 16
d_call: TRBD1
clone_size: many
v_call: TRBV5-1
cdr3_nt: TGCGCCAGCAGCCGCGGGACAGGATTAAATAGTGGTGAGCAGTTCTTC
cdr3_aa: CASSRGTGLNSGEQFF

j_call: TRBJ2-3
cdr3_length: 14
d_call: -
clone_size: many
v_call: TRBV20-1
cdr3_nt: TGCAGTGCTAGAAAAGGACCGGGGTCGGATACGCAGTATTTT
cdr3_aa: CSARKGPGSDTQYF

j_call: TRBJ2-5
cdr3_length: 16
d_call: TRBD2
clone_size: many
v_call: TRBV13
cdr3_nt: TGTGCCAGCAGCCCCCGACTAGCGGGTGTGGGAGAGACCCAGTACTTC
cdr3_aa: CASSPRLAGVGETQYF

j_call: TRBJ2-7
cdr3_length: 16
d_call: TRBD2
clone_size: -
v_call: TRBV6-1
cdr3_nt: TGTGCCAGCAGCATGGGACTAGCGGGGGGTTTAAACGAGCAGTACTTC
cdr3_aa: CASSMGLAGGLNEQYF

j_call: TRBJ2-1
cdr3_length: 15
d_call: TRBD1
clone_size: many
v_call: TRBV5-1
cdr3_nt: TGCGCCAGCAGCCTGGACAGGAACGCCTACAATGAGCAGTTCTTC
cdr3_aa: CASSLDRNAYNEQFF

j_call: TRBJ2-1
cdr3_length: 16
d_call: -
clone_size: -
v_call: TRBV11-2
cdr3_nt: TGTGCCAGCAGCGCCCGATACGCGGGCGGGGACAATGAGCAGTTCTTC
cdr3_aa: CASSARYAGGDNEQFF

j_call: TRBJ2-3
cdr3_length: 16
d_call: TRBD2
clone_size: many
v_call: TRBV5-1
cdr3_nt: TGCGCCAGCAGCTTGGGCGGCGGGAGTGGTACAGATACGCAGTATTTT
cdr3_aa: CASSLGGGSGTDTQYF

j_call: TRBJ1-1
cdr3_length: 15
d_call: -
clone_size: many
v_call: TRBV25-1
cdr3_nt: TGTGCCAGCAGTGCAAGTAGGGGGAGAGGCGCTGAAGCTTTCTTT
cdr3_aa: CASSASRGRGAEAFF

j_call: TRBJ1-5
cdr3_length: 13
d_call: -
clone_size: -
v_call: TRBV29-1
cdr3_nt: TGCAGCGTTGGAGAAGGAAGCAATCAGCCCCAGCATTTT
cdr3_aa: CSVGEGSNQPQHF

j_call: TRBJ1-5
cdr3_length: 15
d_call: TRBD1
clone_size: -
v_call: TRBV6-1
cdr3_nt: TGTGCCAGCAGTGTCGGACAGGGGGCCGATCAGCCCCAGCATTTT
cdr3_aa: CASSVGQGADQPQHF

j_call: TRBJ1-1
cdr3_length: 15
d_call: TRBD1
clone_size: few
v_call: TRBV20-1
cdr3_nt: TGCAGTGCTAGGTCCGGGACAGGGGGCAACACTGAAGCTTTCTTT
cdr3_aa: CSARSGTGGNTEAFF

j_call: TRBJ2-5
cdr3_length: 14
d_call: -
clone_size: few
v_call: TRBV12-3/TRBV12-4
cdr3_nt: TGTGCCAGCAGCTTCAGGCTACTCGATGAGACCCAGTACTTC
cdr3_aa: CASSFRLLDETQYF

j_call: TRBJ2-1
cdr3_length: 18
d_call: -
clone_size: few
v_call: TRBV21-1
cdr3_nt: TGTGCCAGCAGCAGACCCTTGGGACTAGCGGGAGGCTGCGGTGAGCAGTTCTTC
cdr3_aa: CASSRPLGLAGGCGEQFF

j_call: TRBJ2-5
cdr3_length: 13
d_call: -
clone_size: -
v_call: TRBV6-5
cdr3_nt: TGTGCCAGCAGTTACTCCGGGGGTAAGACCCAGTACTTC
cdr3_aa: CASSYSGGKTQYF